The following is a T cell receptor beta chain sequence with its context. This CDR3 is built from 14 residues. Germline V gene data show CDR1 as MNHEY and CDR2 as SVGAGI. V was clipped by 2 bases and J by 8 bases, with 15 bases between them. This sample stems from a study of PD-1 blockade in classical Hodgkin lymphoma. Produced via immunoSEQ multiplex PCR; TCRdb's table is partial and in-frame only. The data hold approximately 26,000 clones, with roughly nine tenths observed a single time. Time point denoted: newly diagnosed, previously untreated cHL patient sample. The study purified CD4+ T cells from thawed PBMCs using magnetic negative selection.

The receptor was isolated from a human donor with classical Hodgkin lymphoma. The sample taken for sequencing was CD4+ T cells from blood. The chain has TRBV6-5 and TRBJ2-5, with unresolved D. CDR3 DNA sequence: TGTGCCAGCAGTTACAGGGCAGCCGGACCCACCCAGTACTTC. Translated: CASSYRAAGPTQYF.